The 23 T cell receptor beta chains presented below share a single source sample, sequenced in a study of blood T cell repertoires in COVID-19. Measured with immunoSEQ multiplex PCR; TCRdb has only the in-frame clones, and not every one. Among 250,000 to 400,000 clones listed, around 88% were seen once. The sample was peripheral blood. These TCRs come from a woman between 25 and 40 years old with COVID-19, enrolled during active disease.

The genes are TRBV29-1 and TRBJ1-6; D remains unclear. The ends were cut back, 2 bases at V and 0 bases at J, with 11 bases in the middle. Germline CDR1 is SQVTM and CDR2 is ANQGSEA. This CDR3 contains 16 residues. CDR3 nucleotide sequence: TGCAGCGTTGAAACTCAGGAAGACTCCTATAATTCACCCCTCCACTTT. As protein: CSVETQEDSYNSPLHF.

V gene TRBV4-2 combines with J gene TRBJ1-1; D is undetermined. Germline V gene data show CDR1 as LGHNA and CDR2 as YNFKEQ. The CDR3 runs 14 residues. V was shortened by 1 base and J by 0 bases, with 6 bases between the two germline ends. CDR3 loop: CASSQVTVNTEAFF. The CDR3, as DNA: TGTGCCAGCAGCCAAGTAACAGTGAACACTGAAGCTTTCTTT.

J is TRBJ2-2 and V is TRBV6-5; 7 nucleotides line up with TRBD1. Germline trimming cut 2 bases from V and 6 bases from J; bases unmatched to any gene: 6. CDR1 is MNHEY and CDR2 is SVGAGI in the germline V gene. This CDR3 is built from 15 residues. The CDR3 nucleotides read TGTGCCAGCAGTTACCTACAACAGGGGTCCGGGGAGCTGTTTTTT. This gives the protein CASSYLQQGSGELFF.

V is TRBV15 and J is TRBJ2-7, with D uncertain. Trimming pared 8 bases from V and 0 bases from J, leaving 14 bases between. CDR3 length: 14 amino acids. Germline V gives CDR1 LNHNV, CDR2 YYDKDF (reference sequence). The chain's CDR3 is CATSPRSPSYEQYF. DNA of the CDR3: TGTGCCACCTCGCCTCGGTCTCCCTCCTACGAGCAGTACTTC.

This chain links TRBV6-5 with TRBJ2-1, with D tentatively TRBD1 (6 bases). The CDR3 loop spans 15 amino acids. Germline V gives CDR1 MNHEY, CDR2 SVGAGI. V lost 7 bases to trimming and J lost 0 bases, with 13 bases between them. The CDR3, as DNA: TGTGCCAGCATGACTTCAGGGGACTCCTACAATGAGCAGTTCTTC. It encodes CASMTSGDSYNEQFF.

V usage is TRBV2 and J usage is TRBJ2-7; 8 bases align to TRBD2. Per germline, CDR1 SNHLY and CDR2 FYNNEI. The CDR3 extends over 16 amino acids. The V and J ends lost 7 bases and 0 bases, in that order; junction bases with no gene match: 11. CDR3 nucleotides: TGTGCCAGCAACGAAGGGGTAGCGGGGATCTCCTACGAGCAGTACTTC. Protein product: CASNEGVAGISYEQYF.

The V call is TRBV5-5, the J call TRBJ1-4; 7 nucleotides agree with TRBD1. Germline assignment: CDR1 SGHKS and CDR2 YYEKEE (reference sequence). The CDR3 covers 14 residues. The V segment lost 4 bases and the J segment 5 bases; nucleotides outside the gene matches: 5. The CDR3 bases are TGTGCCAGCAGCCAGGACAGGCGCAATGAAAAACTGTTTTTT. It codes for CASSQDRRNEKLFF.

This clone showed up just once. The J gene is TRBJ1-2, the V gene TRBV12-5; 7 bases map to TRBD1. This CDR3 region has 14 residues. After removal of 7 bases from V and 5 bases from J, the junction contained 10 bases not matched to a gene. CDR1 is LGHNT, CDR2 FRNRAP, per germline. The CDR3 is CASATGTAPYGYTF. CDR3 DNA sequence: TGTGCTAGTGCCACGGGGACAGCCCCTTATGGCTACACCTTC.

The chain has TRBV21-1 and TRBJ2-1; TRBD1 reflects the table's D call only, with no check against the DNA. TRBV21-1 is labeled a pseudogene. This CDR3 has 18 amino acids. This CDR3 reads CASSANLPGHICYNEQFF. The CDR3 bases are TGTGCCAGCAGCGCAAACTTGCCGGGACATATATGCTACAATGAGCAGTTCTTC.

V is TRBV7-6 and J is TRBJ1-1, with D possibly matching TRBD1 (5 bases). V was clipped by 1 base and J by 4 bases, with 13 bases between them. The CDR3 covers 15 residues. Germline loops: CDR1 SGHVS, CDR2 FNYEAQ. The CDR3: CASSLVRGRGTEAFF. The CDR3, as DNA: TGTGCCAGCAGCTTAGTTAGGGGAAGGGGCACTGAAGCTTTCTTT.

V usage is TRBV7-2 and J usage is TRBJ2-6; maybe TRBD2 (7 bases). This CDR3 region has 15 residues. The germline CDR1 and CDR2 sequences are SGHTA and FQGNSA. CDR3: CPRGARGSGANVLTF. In nucleotides, the CDR3 is TGTCCCCGGGGGGCTAGGGGTTCTGGGGCCAACGTCCTGACTTTC.

The rearrangement uses TRBV28 and TRBJ1-2; perhaps TRBD1 as D (5 bases). The CDR3 loop spans 14 amino acids. CDR1 and CDR2 from the germline V gene are MDHEN and SYDVKM. Trimming removed 1 base from V and 4 bases from J, with 10 bases in between. The DNA of the CDR3 is TGTGCCAGCAGTTTATATCAGGGTTCCTATGGCTACACCTTC. Its translation: CASSLYQGSYGYTF.

The chain employs TRBV2 and TRBJ2-7; 9 bases map to TRBD2. Trimming at V came to 10 bases and at J to 6 bases, leaving 16 bases not matched to a gene. CDR1 and CDR2 (germline): SNHLY, FYNNEI. This CDR3 spans 15 amino acids. CDR3 DNA: TGTGCCACCTCGAAAGAGCTAGCGGGGAACGTCGAGCAGTACGTC. This sequence encodes CATSKELAGNVEQYV.

V gene TRBV5-1 combines with J gene TRBJ1-6; 9 nucleotides agree with TRBD1. Germline CDR1 and CDR2: SGHRS and YFSETQ. This CDR3 has 17 residues. V trimming: 0 bases; J trimming: 7 bases; junction bases outside the gene matches: 8. The CDR3 is CASSLVGQGGTNSPLHF. As DNA, the CDR3 is TGCGCCAGCAGCTTGGTGGGACAGGGTGGTACAAATTCACCCCTCCACTTT.

The chain is built from TRBV5-1 and TRBJ2-5, with 8 nucleotides matching TRBD2. V dropped 1 base and J dropped 4; count of bases not matched to a gene: 6. Looked up from germline, CDR1 is SGHRS and CDR2 is YFSETQ. The CDR3 covers 15 residues. The CDR3 DNA reads TGCGCCAGCAGCTTGCTCGGACTAGCTGCAGAGACCCAGTACTTC. This translates into CASSLLGLAAETQYF. Together with reference TRBV5-1 and TRBJ2-5, the CDR3 gives the full variable domain: KAGVTQTPRYLIKTRGQQVTLSCSPISGHRSVSWYQQTPGQGLQFLFEYFSETQRNKGNFPGRFSGRQFSNSRSEMNVSTLELGDSALYLCASSLLGLAAETQYFGPGTRLLVL.

This clone has just one count. The V gene is TRBV2, the J gene TRBJ1-1; D gene uncertain. The CDR3 spans 11 residues. Germline assignment: CDR1 SNHLY and CDR2 FYNNEI. Trimming cost V 6 bases and J 1 base, with 3 bases left between them. The CDR3 DNA is TGTGCCAGCAGCCAGAACACTGAAGCTTTCTTT. Residues: CASSQNTEAFF.

The chain links TRBV2 to TRBJ2-5; 8 nucleotides match TRBD1. The ends lost 8 bases at V and 2 bases at J; junction bases unmatched: 7. The germline gives CDR1 SNHLY, CDR2 FYNNEI. CDR3 length equals 14 residues. The CDR3 sequence: CASGWTGSQETQYF. CDR3 sequence (DNA): TGTGCCAGCGGATGGACAGGGTCTCAAGAGACCCAGTACTTC.

This sequence joins TRBV19 and TRBJ1-1; weak D call: TRBD1 (5 bases). This CDR3 is built from 14 residues. Trimming left V 6 bases short and J 5 bases short, with 16 bases between. The germline V gene encodes CDR1 LNHDA and CDR2 SQIVND (reference sequence). The CDR3 nucleotides read TGTGCCAGTAGACCCCAAGCAGGGCAAACTGAAGCTTTCTTT. This codes for CASRPQAGQTEAFF.

This clone was counted a single time. The chain has TRBV4-1 and TRBJ1-6; D may be TRBD1 (6 bases). This CDR3 is 16 amino acids long. Per germline, CDR1 MGHRA and CDR2 YSYEKL. The V end was cut by 6 bases, the J end by 14 bases, with 26 bases between. CDR3 sequence reads: CASRNIGGGRERTLHF. CDR3 DNA sequence: TGCGCCAGCAGGAACATCGGCGGGGGGCGGGAGAGAACCCTCCACTTT.

The chain uses TRBV20-1 and TRBJ1-1; tentative D call: TRBD1 (5 bases). The CDR3 runs 11 residues. Trimming took off 3 bases at V and 6 bases at J, with 8 bases between the two ends. From germline, CDR1 is DFQATT and CDR2 SNEGSKA (reference sequence). Here the CDR3 DNA reads TGCAGTGCTAGTCAAGGGGCTGAAGCTTTCTTT. It encodes CSASQGAEAFF.

This chain uses TRBV5-4 with TRBJ2-5; D remains ambiguous. The CDR3 has 12 residues. Germline V CDR1 and CDR2: SGHNT, YYREEE (reference sequence). Trimming removed 2 bases from V and 0 bases from J, with 2 bases in between. CDR3 nucleotides: TGTGCCAGCAGCTTCAACCAAGAGACCCAGTACTTC. Translation: CASSFNQETQYF.

The V and J genes are TRBV6-5 and TRBJ1-2; possibly TRBD1 for D (6 bases). The CDR3 consists of 11 residues. V was shortened by 7 bases and J by 8 bases, with 11 bases between the two germline ends. Germline CDR1 reads MNHEY; CDR2 reads SVGAGI. The CDR3 coding sequence is TGTGCCAGCACCCGTGGGGGCGGCTACACCTTC. Translating gives CASTRGGGYTF.

The chain has TRBV2 and TRBJ1-4, with a weak D call TRBD1 (5 bases). This CDR3 has 14 residues. V dropped 0 bases and J dropped 8 bases, with 10 bases sitting between them. Germline CDR1 is SNHLY and CDR2 is FYNNEI. The chain's CDR3 is CASSEAQRGEKLFF. CDR3 bases: TGTGCCAGCAGTGAAGCGCAAAGGGGAGAAAAACTGTTTTTT.